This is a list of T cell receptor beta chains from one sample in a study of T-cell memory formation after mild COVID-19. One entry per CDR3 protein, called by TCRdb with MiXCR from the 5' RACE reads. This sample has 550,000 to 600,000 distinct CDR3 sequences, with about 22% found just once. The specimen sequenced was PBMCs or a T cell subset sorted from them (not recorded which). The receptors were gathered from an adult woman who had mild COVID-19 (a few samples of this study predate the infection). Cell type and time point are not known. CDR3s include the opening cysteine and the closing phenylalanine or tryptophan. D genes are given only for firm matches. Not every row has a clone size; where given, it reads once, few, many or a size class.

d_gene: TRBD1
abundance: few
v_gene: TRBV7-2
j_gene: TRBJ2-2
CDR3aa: CASSSTLGTGGNGELFF
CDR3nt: TGTGCCAGCAGCTCGACCCTAGGGACAGGGGGCAACGGGGAGCTGTTTTTT

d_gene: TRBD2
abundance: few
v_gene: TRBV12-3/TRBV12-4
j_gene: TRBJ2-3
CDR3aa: CASSPRGSTTDTQYF
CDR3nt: TGTGCCAGCAGTCCCCGCGGGAGCACCACAGATACGCAGTATTTT

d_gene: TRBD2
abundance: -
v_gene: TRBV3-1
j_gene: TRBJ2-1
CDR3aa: CASSQTLAGEGNEQFF
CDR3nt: TGTGCCAGCAGCCAAACTCTAGCGGGAGAAGGTAATGAGCAGTTCTTC

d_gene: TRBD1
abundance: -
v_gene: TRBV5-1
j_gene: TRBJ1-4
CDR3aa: CASRPWTGHEKLFF
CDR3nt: TGCGCCAGCAGACCATGGACAGGACATGAAAAACTGTTTTTT

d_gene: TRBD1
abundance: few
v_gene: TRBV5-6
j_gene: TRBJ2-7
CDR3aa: CASSADRNSYEQYF
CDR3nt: TGTGCCAGCAGCGCGGACAGGAACTCCTACGAGCAGTACTTC

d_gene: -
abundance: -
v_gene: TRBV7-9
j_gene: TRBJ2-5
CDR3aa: CASSLLGDRKETQYF
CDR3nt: TGTGCCAGCAGCCTACTAGGAGACAGAAAAGAGACCCAGTACTTC

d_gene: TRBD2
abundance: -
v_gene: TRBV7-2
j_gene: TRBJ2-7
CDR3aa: CASSLGAGISYEQYF
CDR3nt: TGTGCCAGCAGCTTAGGAGCGGGAATCTCCTACGAGCAGTACTTC

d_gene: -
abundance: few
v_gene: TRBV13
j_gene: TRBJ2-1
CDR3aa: CASSYALGQGDNEQFF
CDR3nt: TGTGCCAGCAGCTACGCCCTGGGCCAAGGGGACAATGAGCAGTTCTTC

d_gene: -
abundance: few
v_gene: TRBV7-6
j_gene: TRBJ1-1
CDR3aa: CASSLRGSGSTEAFF
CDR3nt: TGTGCCAGCAGCCTTAGGGGCAGTGGCTCCACTGAAGCTTTCTTT

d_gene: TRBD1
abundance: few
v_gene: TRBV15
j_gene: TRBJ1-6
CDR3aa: CATSRGGQGARNSPLHF
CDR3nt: TGTGCCACCAGCAGAGGGGGACAGGGGGCGCGAAATTCACCCCTCCACTTT

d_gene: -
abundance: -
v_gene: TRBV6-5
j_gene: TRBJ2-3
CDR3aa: CASSYSPGSDTQYF
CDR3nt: TGTGCCAGCAGTTACTCTCCAGGGTCAGATACGCAGTATTTT

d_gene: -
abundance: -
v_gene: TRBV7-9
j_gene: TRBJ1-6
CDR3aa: CASSRVGINSPLHF
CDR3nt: TGTGCCAGCAGCAGAGTAGGGATAAATTCACCCCTCCACTTT

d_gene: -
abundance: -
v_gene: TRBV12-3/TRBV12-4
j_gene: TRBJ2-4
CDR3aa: CASRVAKNIQYF
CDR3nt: TGTGCCAGCAGAGTAGCCAAAAACATTCAGTACTTC

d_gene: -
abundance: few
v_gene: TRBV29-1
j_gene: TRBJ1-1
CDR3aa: CSGSPSTEAFF
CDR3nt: TGCAGCGGTTCCCCTTCCACTGAAGCTTTCTTT

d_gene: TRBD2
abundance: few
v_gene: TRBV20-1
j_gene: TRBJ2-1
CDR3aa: CSARASGRPYNEQFF
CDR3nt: TGCAGTGCTAGAGCGAGCGGGAGGCCCTACAATGAGCAGTTCTTC

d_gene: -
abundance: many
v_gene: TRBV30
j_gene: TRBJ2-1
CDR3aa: CAWRAAGDEQFF
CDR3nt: TGTGCCTGGAGAGCCGCGGGCGATGAGCAGTTCTTC

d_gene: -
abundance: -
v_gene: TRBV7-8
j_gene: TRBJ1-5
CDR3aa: CASSPRTERNQPQHF
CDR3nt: TGTGCCAGCAGCCCACGGACAGAGCGAAATCAGCCCCAGCATTTT

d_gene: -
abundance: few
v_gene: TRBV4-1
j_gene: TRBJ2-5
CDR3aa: CASSQIWVGLQETQYF
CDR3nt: TGCGCCAGCAGCCAAATTTGGGTGGGACTCCAAGAGACCCAGTACTTC

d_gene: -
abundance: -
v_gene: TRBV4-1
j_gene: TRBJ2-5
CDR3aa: CASSQDWQEGREGTQYF
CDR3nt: TGCGCCAGCAGCCAAGATTGGCAGGAGGGCCGGGAAGGGACCCAGTACTTC

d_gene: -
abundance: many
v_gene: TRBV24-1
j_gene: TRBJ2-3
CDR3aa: CATSNGGGAADTQYF
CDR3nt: TGTGCCACCAGTAATGGGGGGGGGGCGGCGGATACGCAGTATTTT

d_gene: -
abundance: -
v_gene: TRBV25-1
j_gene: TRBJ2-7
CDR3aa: CASRGATYEQYF
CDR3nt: TGTGCCAGCAGGGGGGCAACCTACGAGCAGTACTTC

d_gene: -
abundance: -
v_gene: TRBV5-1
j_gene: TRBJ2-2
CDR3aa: CASSPSPGGLGGELFF
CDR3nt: TGCGCCAGCAGCCCTTCGCCCGGGGGGCTCGGCGGGGAGCTGTTTTTT

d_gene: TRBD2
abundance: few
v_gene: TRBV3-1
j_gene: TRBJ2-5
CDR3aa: CASSQLTSGNQETQYF
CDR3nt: TGTGCCAGCAGCCAGTTGACTAGCGGAAACCAAGAGACCCAGTACTTC

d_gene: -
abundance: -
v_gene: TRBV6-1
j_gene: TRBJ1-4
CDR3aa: CASRGEIRGRYEKLFF
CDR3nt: TGTGCCAGCAGAGGGGAAATTCGTGGGCGTTATGAAAAACTGTTTTTT

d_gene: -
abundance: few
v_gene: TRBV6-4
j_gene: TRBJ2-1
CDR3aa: CASSDRWGAEQFF
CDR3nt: TGTGCCAGCAGTGACAGGTGGGGCGCTGAGCAGTTCTTC

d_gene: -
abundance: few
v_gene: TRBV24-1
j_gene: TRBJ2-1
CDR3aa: CATSDPNGGEQFF
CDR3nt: TGTGCCACCAGTGATCCTAATGGGGGTGAGCAGTTCTTC

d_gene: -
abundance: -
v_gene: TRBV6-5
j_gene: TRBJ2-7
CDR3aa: CASSYSGTYNPYEQYF
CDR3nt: TGTGCCAGCAGTTACTCAGGGACATATAACCCCTACGAGCAGTACTTC

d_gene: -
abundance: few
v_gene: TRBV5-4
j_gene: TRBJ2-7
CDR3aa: CASSLRSTPEAEQYF
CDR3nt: TGTGCCAGCAGCTTGAGATCGACCCCCGAGGCCGAGCAGTACTTC

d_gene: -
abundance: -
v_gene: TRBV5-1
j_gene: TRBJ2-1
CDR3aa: CASSLHESYYNEQFF
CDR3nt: TGCGCCAGCAGCTTGCACGAGAGTTACTACAATGAGCAGTTCTTC

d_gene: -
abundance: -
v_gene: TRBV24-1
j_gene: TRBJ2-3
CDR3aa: CATSDPERTYTQYF
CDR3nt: TGTGCCACCAGTGACCCTGAGCGGACTTATACGCAGTATTTT

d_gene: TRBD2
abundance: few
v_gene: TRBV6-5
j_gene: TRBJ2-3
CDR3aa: CASSYVGVNPSGIPSSTDTQYF
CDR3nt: TGTGCCAGCAGTTACGTTGGGGTCAACCCTAGCGGAATCCCTAGTAGCACAGATACGCAGTATTTT

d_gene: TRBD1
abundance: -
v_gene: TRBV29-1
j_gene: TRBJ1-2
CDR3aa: CSAKGIRGLGYTF
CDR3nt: TGCAGCGCCAAGGGGATTAGGGGGCTAGGCTACACCTTC

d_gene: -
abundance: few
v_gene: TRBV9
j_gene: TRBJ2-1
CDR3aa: CASSGTFNEQFF
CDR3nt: TGTGCCAGCAGCGGGACATTTAATGAGCAGTTCTTC

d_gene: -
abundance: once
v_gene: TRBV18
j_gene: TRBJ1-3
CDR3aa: CASSPRLGAFSGNTIYF
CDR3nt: TGTGCCAGCTCACCACGATTAGGGGCCTTCTCTGGAAACACCATATATTTT

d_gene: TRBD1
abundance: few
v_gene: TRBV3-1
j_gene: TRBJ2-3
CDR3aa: CASSHLTGGPDTQYF
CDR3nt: TGTGCCAGCAGCCATCTTACAGGGGGCCCAGATACGCAGTATTTT

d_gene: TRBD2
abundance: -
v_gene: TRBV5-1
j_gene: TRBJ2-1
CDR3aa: CASSFEPSGRAEEQFF
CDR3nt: TGCGCCAGCAGCTTCGAACCTAGCGGGAGGGCGGAGGAGCAGTTCTTC

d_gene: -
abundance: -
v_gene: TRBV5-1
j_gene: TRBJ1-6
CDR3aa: CASSSLGTKVGNSPLHF
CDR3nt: TGCGCCAGCAGTTCCCTCGGGACAAAGGTCGGTAATTCACCCCTCCACTTT

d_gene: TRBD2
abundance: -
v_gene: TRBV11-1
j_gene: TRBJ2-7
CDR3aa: CASSSLAGGTYEQYF
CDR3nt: TGTGCCAGCAGCTCACTAGCGGGAGGGACCTACGAGCAGTACTTC

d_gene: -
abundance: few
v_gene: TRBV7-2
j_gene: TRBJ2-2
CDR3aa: CASSLRTLGRTGELFF
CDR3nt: TGTGCCAGCAGCTTAAGAACTTTAGGGCGCACCGGGGAGCTGTTTTTT

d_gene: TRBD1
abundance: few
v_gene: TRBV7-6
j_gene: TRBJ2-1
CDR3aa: CASSKPGQGILNEQFF
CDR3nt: TGTGCCAGCAGCAAACCGGGACAGGGGATTTTAAATGAGCAGTTCTTC

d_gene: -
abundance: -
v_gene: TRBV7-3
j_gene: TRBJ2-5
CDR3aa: CASSLTGEGRSETQYF
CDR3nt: TGTGCCAGCAGCTTAACGGGAGAGGGTAGAAGCGAGACCCAGTACTTC

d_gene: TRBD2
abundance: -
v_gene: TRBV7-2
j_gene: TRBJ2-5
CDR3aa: CASSLTSGGVAQYF
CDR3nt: TGTGCCAGCAGCTTGACTAGCGGGGGTGTGGCCCAGTACTTC

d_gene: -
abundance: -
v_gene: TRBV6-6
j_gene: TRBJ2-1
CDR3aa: CASSYQEAEQFF
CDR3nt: TGTGCCAGCAGTTACCAGGAGGCTGAGCAGTTCTTC

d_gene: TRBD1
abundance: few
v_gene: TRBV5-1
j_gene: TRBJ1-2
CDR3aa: CASSLGSRGLNNYGYTF
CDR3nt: TGCGCCAGCAGCTTGGGCTCTAGGGGGCTTAATAACTATGGCTACACCTTC

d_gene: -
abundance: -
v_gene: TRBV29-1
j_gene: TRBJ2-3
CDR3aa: CSSSGRDRGTDTQYF
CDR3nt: TGCAGCTCCTCCGGCAGGGACCGCGGCACAGATACGCAGTATTTT

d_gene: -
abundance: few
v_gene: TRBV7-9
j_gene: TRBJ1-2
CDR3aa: CASSLQESYGYTF
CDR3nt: TGTGCCAGCAGCCTACAGGAGAGCTATGGCTACACCTTC

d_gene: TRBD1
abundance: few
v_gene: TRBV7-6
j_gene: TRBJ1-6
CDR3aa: CASSLGQGAVSPLHF
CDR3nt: TGTGCCAGCAGCTTAGGACAGGGGGCTGTATCACCCCTCCACTTT

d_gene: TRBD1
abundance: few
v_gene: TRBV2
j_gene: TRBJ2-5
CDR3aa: CASRETGVRGETQYF
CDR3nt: TGTGCCAGCAGAGAAACAGGGGTGAGGGGAGAGACCCAGTACTTC

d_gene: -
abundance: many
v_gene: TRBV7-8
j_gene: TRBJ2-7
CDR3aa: CASSLEDSYSYEQYF
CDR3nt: TGTGCCAGCAGCTTAGAGGACAGCTACTCCTACGAGCAGTACTTC

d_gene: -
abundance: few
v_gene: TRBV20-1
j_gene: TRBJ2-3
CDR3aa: CSASDQRSTDTQYF
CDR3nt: TGCAGTGCTAGCGACCAGCGGAGCACAGATACGCAGTATTTT

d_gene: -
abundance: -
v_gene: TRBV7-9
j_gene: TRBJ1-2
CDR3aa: CASSLVSGAVPGYGYTF
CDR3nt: TGTGCCAGCAGCTTAGTATCCGGCGCAGTGCCTGGCTATGGCTACACCTTC

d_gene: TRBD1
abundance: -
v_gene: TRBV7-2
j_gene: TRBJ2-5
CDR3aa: CASSSYRGPETQYF
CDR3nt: TGTGCCAGCAGCTCCTACAGGGGGCCTGAGACCCAGTACTTC

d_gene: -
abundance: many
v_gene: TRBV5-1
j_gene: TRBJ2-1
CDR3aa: CASSAGRPDNEQFF
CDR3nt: TGCGCCAGCAGCGCCGGACGTCCGGACAATGAGCAGTTCTTC

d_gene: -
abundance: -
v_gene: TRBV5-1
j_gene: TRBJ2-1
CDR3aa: CASSSAGWDWNEQFF
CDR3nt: TGCGCCAGCAGCTCGGCCGGTTGGGATTGGAATGAGCAGTTCTTC

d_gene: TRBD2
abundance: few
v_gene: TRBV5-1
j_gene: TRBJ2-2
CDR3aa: CASSLGGTSATGELFF
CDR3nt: TGCGCCAGCAGCTTGGGAGGGACTAGCGCCACCGGGGAGCTGTTTTTT